This T cell receptor beta chain was recorded in a study of CD8+CD57+ T cells in acquired aplastic anemia. Study-wide context: DNA recovered from sorted CD4+ and CD8+ cells had a mean of around 3.2 ug.

This clonotype turned up a few times. What it binds is not known. CDR3 and TCR beta VDJ profiling relied on a genomic DNA template. TCRdb recomputed calls from the reads with MiXCR, one row per CDR3 protein. The table includes about 68,000 distinct CDR3 sequences, approximately 54% detected once. Study results and caveats: In common between the patients and the controls were some 29 CD8+ CDR3 sequences.

This CDR3 region has 12 residues. V lost 3 bases and J 5 bases, leaving 6 bases between the germline ends. The germline V gene encodes CDR1 KGHDR and CDR2 SFDVKD. This receptor was obtained from a human donor in good health, serving as a control. Source material: sorted CD4+, CD8+, or CD8+CD57+ T cells (not recorded which) from PBMCs. The chain carries TRBV24-1 and TRBJ1-2, with D possibly matching TRBD1 (5 bases). CDR3 sequence (DNA): TGTGCCACCAGTGATCAGGGTTATGGCTACACCTTC. Encoded protein: CATSDQGYGYTF.